These 32 T cell receptor beta chains were all obtained from the same sample, sequenced in a study of CD8+CD57+ T cells in acquired aplastic anemia. Genomic DNA templated the TCR beta VDJ and CDR3 profiling. A single record per CDR3 protein comes from TCRdb applying MiXCR to the reads. Counted here are approximately 300,000 distinct CDR3 sequences, 50% to 65% occurring once; the ten biggest clones make up roughly 1.2%. Before being chosen for sequencing, patients had shown CD8+CD57+ cell expansion by flow cytometry. Sequencing was carried out using sorted CD4+, CD8+, or CD8+CD57+ T cells (not recorded which) from PBMCs. Source of these receptors: a human donor with aplastic anemia.

This clonotype appeared many times. This chain connects TRBV6-2 or TRBV6-3 to TRBJ1-1; D is unclear. Trimming pared 0 bases from V and 4 bases from J, leaving 6 bases between. CDR1 and CDR2 (germline): MNHEY, SVGEGT. CDR3 size: 13 residues. This CDR3 is CASSYSRVTEAFF. CDR3 nucleotide sequence: TGTGCCAGCAGTTACTCTAGGGTCACTGAAGCTTTCTTT.

CDR3 nucleotide sequence: TGTGCCAGCAGCTTAGCTCTCGGACTAACGGAAGGGCGCGAGCAGTACTTC. Translated: CASSLALGLTEGREQYF. The genes are TRBV7-8 and TRBJ2-7; a weak D match, TRBD2 (6 bases). The length of the CDR3 is 17 residues. Germline lookup yields CDR1 SGHVS and CDR2 FQNEAQ. Trimming left V 0 bases short and J 6 bases short, with 21 bases between.

The chain links TRBV27 to TRBJ2-7; tentatively, D is TRBD1 or TRBD2 (5 bases each). V gave up 5 bases and J gave up 6 bases, with 17 bases separating them. The germline CDR1 and CDR2 sequences are MNHEY and SMNVEV (reference sequence). CDR3 length: 14 residues. CDR3 sequence: CASSPGTLGSEQYF. For the CDR3, the DNA is TGTGCCAGCAGTCCCGGGACCCTGGGGAGCGAGCAGTACTTC.

In regard to this clonotype: An end of the junction does not agree with germline; a read error may underlie this. This chain joins TRBV19 and TRBJ1-5; TRBD1 might be the D (6 bases). The germline V gene has CDR1 LNHDA and CDR2 SQIVND (reference sequence). CDR3 size: 14 residues. In DNA, the CDR3 is TGTGCCAGTAGGGCTACAGGGTTCCATCAGCCCAAGCATTTT. This codes for CASRATGFHQPKHF.

For the CDR3, the DNA is TGTGCCAGCAGAAAACCGGGACAGGGGGCCTACGAGCAGTACTTC. As protein: CASRKPGQGAYEQYF. The chain employs TRBV12-3 or TRBV12-4 and TRBJ2-7; TRBD1 aligns across 11 bases. The J segment lost 2 bases and the V segment lost 6 bases, leaving 6 bases of the junction unmatched. The CDR3 spans 15 residues.

This clonotype was observed a handful of times. The chain combines TRBV7-6 with TRBJ2-7; no clear D gene. The CDR3 contains 13 residues. Germline V CDR1 and CDR2: SGHVS, FNYEAQ. V gave up 2 bases and J gave up 7 bases, with 12 bases separating them. Here the CDR3 DNA reads TGTGCCAGCAGCTTAACAGTGGTAAAGGAGCAGTACTTC. Residues: CASSLTVVKEQYF.

This clonotype has at least ten counts. The chain employs TRBV30 and TRBJ2-1; perhaps TRBD1 as D (6 bases). CDR1 is GTSNPN, CDR2 SVGIG, per germline (reference sequence). The length of the CDR3 is 14 residues. Trimming cost V 3 bases and J 9 bases, with 18 bases left between them. CDR3 DNA: TGTGCCTGGAGCCAGACAGGACTCTGGAGTGAGCAGTTCTTC. Its translation is CAWSQTGLWSEQFF.

This clonotype was seen repeatedly, ten times or more. The genes are TRBV9 and TRBJ2-1; perhaps D is TRBD1 or TRBD2 (6 bases each). Germline loops: CDR1 SGDLS, CDR2 YYNGEE. This CDR3 comprises 16 residues. V was clipped by 2 bases and J by 2 bases, with 14 bases between them. CDR3 amino acids: CASSVKGGGPYNEQFF. CDR3 sequence (DNA): TGTGCCAGCAGCGTCAAGGGGGGTGGCCCCTACAATGAGCAGTTCTTC.

The CDR3 bases are TGTGCCAGCAACCGACAGGGTGGCTACACCTTC. Protein sequence: CASNRQGGYTF. The V call is TRBV5-6, the J call TRBJ1-2; TRBD1 matches 7 bases. This CDR3 is 11 amino acids long. The V segment lost 6 bases and the J segment 7 bases; nucleotides outside the gene matches: 3. Germline V gene sequence: CDR1 SGHDT, CDR2 YYEEEE.

This chain connects TRBV5-4 to TRBJ2-6; D is unclear. CDR1 SGHNT and CDR2 YYREEE come from the germline V gene (reference sequence). There are 15 residues in the CDR3. V lost 1 base and J lost 0, with 5 bases in between. The CDR3 protein is CASSLTVSGANVLTF. The CDR3, as DNA: TGTGCCAGCAGCTTGACAGTCTCTGGGGCCAACGTCCTGACTTTC.

Ten or more counts support this clonotype. The chain couples TRBV19 to TRBJ2-2; 8 bases line up with TRBD2. Germline values: CDR1 LNHDA, CDR2 SQIVND (reference sequence). V lost 2 bases to trimming and J lost 6 bases; unmatched junction nucleotides: 5. The CDR3 loop spans 15 amino acids. The CDR3 sequence is CASSIKGLASGELFF. CDR3 nucleotide sequence: TGTGCCAGTAGTATAAAAGGACTAGCCTCCGGGGAGCTGTTTTTT. Full variable domain (outside the CDR3, taken from reference TRBV19 and TRBJ2-2): DGGITQSPKYLFRKEGQNVTLSCEQNLNHDAMYWYRQDPGQGLRLIYYSQIVNDFQKGDIAEGYSVSREKKESFPLTVTSAQKNPTAFYLCASSIKGLASGELFFGEGSRLTVL.

The chain couples TRBV11-1 to TRBJ2-2, with 7 bases fitting TRBD1. With V trimmed by 5 bases and J by 7 bases, 10 bases remained unmatched. This CDR3 contains 15 residues. Germline assignment: CDR1 SGHAT and CDR2 FQDESV (reference sequence). In DNA form, the CDR3 reads TGTGCCAGCAGCCGAAGTAGGGGGCGCATCGGGGAGCTGTTTTTT. This translates into CASSRSRGRIGELFF.

The chain carries TRBV29-1 and TRBJ1-2; possible D gene TRBD1, 6 bases. The CDR3 loop spans 11 amino acids. Looked up from germline, CDR1 is SQVTM and CDR2 is ANQGSEA. V was trimmed by 6 bases and J by 5 bases, leaving 10 bases between them. The CDR3: CSVGTRYGYTF. The CDR3 nucleotides are TGCAGCGTAGGGACAAGGTATGGCTACACCTTC.

This clonotype came up many times. The CDR3 nucleotides are TGCGCCAGCAGCCAAGCCGGCCTGTACCAAGAGACCCAGTACTTC. It translates to CASSQAGLYQETQYF. The rearrangement uses TRBV4-1 and TRBJ2-5, with no clear D. The V end was cut by 1 base, the J end by 0 bases, with 9 bases between. The CDR3 has 15 residues. Germline CDR1 is MGHRA and CDR2 is YSYEKL.

This CDR3 reads CASTLRGQGGSPLHF. The CDR3 DNA reads TGTGCCAGCACCCTCCGGGGACAGGGAGGATCACCCCTCCACTTT. V is TRBV7-2 and J is TRBJ1-6; 9 bases map to TRBD1. J lost 10 bases, V lost 7 bases, and 11 bases had no gene match. Germline CDR1 and CDR2: SGHTA and FQGNSA. The CDR3 consists of 15 residues. The full variable domain, rest sourced from reference TRBV7-2 and TRBJ1-6, is GAGVSQSPSNKVTEKGKDVELRCDPISGHTALYWYRQSLGQGLEFLIYFQGNSAPDKSGLPSDRFSAERTGGSVSTLTIQRTQQEDSAVYLCASTLRGQGGSPLHFGNGTRLTVT.

Points on this clonotype: Compared with germline, one end of the junction differs, possibly owing to a read error. The CDR3 loop reads CASGLASEKGQYF. CDR3 DNA: TGTGCCAGCGGCTTAGCGTCCGAGAAAGGGCAGTATTTT. The rearrangement joins TRBV7-9 to TRBJ2-3, with D perhaps matching TRBD2 (5 bases). Germline V CDR1 and CDR2: SEHNR, FQNEAQ (reference sequence). This CDR3 is built from 13 residues.

This clonotype was observed at least ten times. This chain uses TRBV12-3 or TRBV12-4 with TRBJ2-2, with D perhaps matching TRBD2 (5 bases). The length of the CDR3 is 13 residues. V was cut by 6 bases and J by 0 bases, with 5 bases left in between. Here the CDR3 DNA reads TGTGCCAGCAGGAGGGCGAACACCGGGGAGCTGTTTTTT. Its protein is CASRRANTGELFF.

This chain links TRBV6-5 with TRBJ2-7, with D maybe TRBD1 (6 bases). CDR1 and CDR2 (germline): MNHEY, SVGAGI. The CDR3 consists of 13 residues. V dropped 4 bases and J dropped 2 bases, with 9 bases sitting between them. CDR3 coding DNA: TGTGCCAGCAGTTTCCGACAGGCCTACGAGCAGTACTTC. Its protein product is CASSFRQAYEQYF.

The CDR3 region has the DNA TGCAGTGTTCTCAACCCAAGCTCGGAAAAACTGTTTTTT. It yields the protein CSVLNPSSEKLFF. The genes are TRBV20-1 and TRBJ1-4; D is undetermined. The germline CDR1 and CDR2 sequences are DFQATT and SNEGSKA (reference sequence). This CDR3 is 13 amino acids long. The V gene lost 7 bases and the J gene lost 8 bases, with 17 bases spanning the gap.

The J gene is TRBJ2-3, the V gene TRBV9; D is possibly TRBD1 (6 bases). The CDR3 length is 14 residues. Germline lookup yields CDR1 SGDLS and CDR2 YYNGEE. The V and J ends lost 1 base and 4 bases respectively, with 10 bases between them. Here the CDR3 DNA reads TGTGCCAGCAGCGTAAGGGGGATGCCAGATACGCAGTATTTT. This translates into CASSVRGMPDTQYF.

This clonotype was counted many times. This chain connects TRBV30 to TRBJ2-3, with D possibly being TRBD1 (5 bases). The CDR3 totals 12 residues. V lost 0 bases, J lost 9 bases, and 10 bases lay in between. The germline V gene has CDR1 GTSNPN and CDR2 SVGIG (reference sequence). CDR3 sequence reads: CAWSVKGLTQYF. Here the CDR3 DNA reads TGTGCCTGGAGTGTCAAGGGGTTGACGCAGTATTTT.

V usage is TRBV7-2 and J usage is TRBJ1-2; possibly TRBD1 for D (5 bases). CDR1 SGHTA and CDR2 FQGNSA come from the germline V gene. Deletions cut 5 bases from V and 2 bases from J, with 15 bases between. The CDR3 runs 15 residues. In DNA form, the CDR3 reads TGTGCCAGCAGCCGAGAAGGGACGGGAAACTATGGCTACACCTTC. This translates into CASSREGTGNYGYTF. The entire variable domain, with the rest obtained from reference TRBV7-2 and TRBJ1-2, is as follows: GAGVSQSPSNKVTEKGKDVELRCDPISGHTALYWYRQSLGQGLEFLIYFQGNSAPDKSGLPSDRFSAERTGGSVSTLTIQRTQQEDSAVYLCASSREGTGNYGYTFGSGTRLTVV.

This clonotype was seen just once. The chain combines TRBV2 with TRBJ1-5, with a possible D match to TRBD1 (5 bases). This CDR3 is built from 15 residues. Germline V lookup: CDR1 SNHLY, CDR2 FYNNEI. Between the trimmed V and J ends, which lost 5 bases and 0 bases, there was a span of 11 bases. The CDR3 protein is CASSPRQNSNQPQHF. DNA of the CDR3: TGTGCCAGCAGTCCGCGACAGAATAGCAATCAGCCCCAGCATTTT.

This chain connects TRBV5-1 to TRBJ2-2; TRBD1 matches at 9 bases. V trimming: 4 bases; J trimming: 1 base; junction bases outside the gene matches: 2. Germline CDR1 and CDR2: SGHRS and YFSETQ. The CDR3 runs to 15 residues. The CDR3 DNA reads TGCGCCAGCAGCGGGGACAGGGAGAACACCGGGGAGCTGTTTTTT. Its protein is CASSGDRENTGELFF.

The rearrangement links TRBV6-6 to TRBJ1-6, with no clear D. The CDR3 sequence is 13 residues long. CDR1 MNHNY and CDR2 SVGAGI come from the germline V gene (reference sequence). The V end was cut by 0 bases, the J end by 7 bases, with 4 bases between. CDR3 sequence: CASSYSANSPLHF. The CDR3 DNA reads as TGTGCCAGCAGTTACTCAGCCAATTCACCCCTCCACTTT.

This chain connects TRBV2 to TRBJ1-1, with D perhaps matching TRBD1 (6 bases). The V end lost 7 bases, the J end lost 0 bases, and 9 bases lay between the germline ends. The CDR3 totals 13 residues. The germline CDR1 and CDR2 sequences are SNHLY and FYNNEI. CDR3 region: CASNGQMNTEAFF. CDR3 nucleotides: TGTGCCAGCAATGGACAGATGAACACTGAAGCTTTCTTT.

This clonotype was seen more than once but under ten times. This chain links TRBV7-2 with TRBJ2-7, with 7 bases lining up with TRBD1. The V segment lost 5 bases and the J segment 2 bases; nucleotides outside the gene matches: 6. Germline CDR1 reads SGHTA; CDR2 reads FQGNSA. The CDR3 has 14 residues. The CDR3: CASSRQGSTYEQYF. As DNA, the CDR3 is TGTGCCAGCAGCCGACAGGGCTCAACCTACGAGCAGTACTTC.

The CDR3 bases are TGCAGTGCCAAGGGGTATGGTGTCTCACCCCTCCACTTT. Translation gives CSAKGYGVSPLHF. V is TRBV20-1 and J is TRBJ1-6, with TRBD1 as a possible D gene (5 bases). CDR3 length: 13 amino acids. Germline V gene sequence: CDR1 DFQATT, CDR2 SNEGSKA (reference sequence). Trimming shortened V by 6 bases and J by 10 bases, and 16 bases separated the two germline ends.

A word on this clonotype: Relative to the germline gene, one junction end is altered; a read error may explain this. This rearrangement joins TRBV7-9 to TRBJ1-4; TRBD1 aligns across 7 bases. The germline CDR1 and CDR2 sequences are SEHNR and FQNEAQ (reference sequence). The CDR3 covers 13 residues. DNA of the CDR3: TGCGCCAGCAGTCAACAGGGGAATGAAAAACTGTTTTTT. Its translation is CASSQQGNEKLFF.

This clonotype was seen repeatedly, ten times or more. The chain joins TRBV19 to TRBJ1-1, with D maybe TRBD1 (6 bases). This CDR3 has 19 residues. Germline V gene data show CDR1 as LNHDA and CDR2 as SQIVND (reference sequence). Trimming took off 9 bases at V and 1 base at J, with 30 bases between the two ends. The CDR3 region is CASHQSKAENRARNTEAFF. As DNA, the CDR3 is TGTGCCAGCCACCAATCGAAAGCCGAGAACAGGGCGCGGAACACTGAAGCTTTCTTT.

The gene calls are TRBV6-6 and TRBJ2-6; no reliable D call. Germline assignment: CDR1 MNHNY and CDR2 SVGAGI (reference sequence). Trimming cost V 0 bases and J 0 bases, with 3 bases left between them. The CDR3 has 15 residues. The DNA for the CDR3 is TGTGCCAGCAGTTACTCTAGCTCTGGGGCCAACGTCCTGACTTTC. Translated: CASSYSSSGANVLTF.

V gene TRBV11-3 combines with J gene TRBJ2-2; TRBD2 is a possible D gene (7 bases). Between the trimmed V and J ends, which lost 4 bases and 2 bases, there was a span of 17 bases. Germline V gives CDR1 SGHNT, CDR2 YENEEA. The CDR3 length is 17 residues. The CDR3 region has the DNA TGTGCCAGCAGCTCTTACATAGGGGGGGCCAACACCGGGGAGCTGTTTTTT. Its translation is CASSSYIGGANTGELFF.